Below, 16 T cell receptor beta chains from the same sample are listed, as sequenced in a study of T-cell memory formation after mild COVID-19. TCRdb independently ran MiXCR on the 5' RACE reads; one entry per CDR3 protein. The data contain hundreds of thousands of distinct CDR3 sequences, over 15% of them seen just once; the ten biggest clones take up 12%. The sample was PBMCs or a T cell subset sorted from them (not recorded which). These receptors all come from an adult woman who had mild COVID-19 (a few samples of this study predate the infection). Cell type and time point are not known.

This clonotype occurred a few times. This chain joins TRBV20-1 and TRBJ1-2; D may be TRBD1 (6 bases). The CDR3 covers 12 residues. Germline assignment: CDR1 DFQATT and CDR2 SNEGSKA (reference sequence). Trimming pared 2 bases from V and 7 bases from J, leaving 11 bases between. The CDR3, as DNA: TGCAGTGCTAGATTGCAGGGGAGTGGCTACACCTTC. Its translation is CSARLQGSGYTF.

In this sample, this clonotype turned up a few times. This chain links TRBV7-2 with TRBJ2-3; 9 nucleotides align to TRBD2. The V and J ends lost 2 bases and 0 bases, in that order; junction bases with no gene match: 6. The CDR3 length is 17 residues. Germline CDR1 and CDR2: SGHTA and FQGNSA. CDR3 sequence reads: CASSLWASGTSTDTQYF. The CDR3 DNA reads TGTGCCAGCAGCTTATGGGCTAGCGGGACTAGCACAGATACGCAGTATTTT.

A few counts support this clonotype. This sequence joins TRBV4-1 and TRBJ1-1, with D tentatively TRBD1 (6 bases). V lost 1 base to trimming and J lost 0 bases, with 9 bases between them. The CDR3 spans 15 residues. In germline, CDR1 is MGHRA, CDR2 YSYEKL. The CDR3 here is CASSQVTGMNTEAFF. CDR3 nucleotides: TGCGCCAGCAGCCAAGTCACAGGGATGAACACTGAAGCTTTCTTT.

The J gene is TRBJ1-1, the V gene TRBV20-1; D possibly corresponds to TRBD1 (5 bases). Germline CDR1 and CDR2: DFQATT and SNEGSKA (reference sequence). V shed 2 bases and J shed 10 bases, with 14 bases lying between them. The length of the CDR3 is 12 residues. CDR3 sequence: CSARQGSWLAFF. The DNA of the CDR3 is TGCAGTGCTAGACAGGGTTCTTGGTTAGCTTTCTTT.

The sample holds a few counts of this clonotype. V gene TRBV12-3 or TRBV12-4 combines with J gene TRBJ2-1; 8 positions match TRBD2. This CDR3 is 13 amino acids long. The V segment lost 4 bases and the J segment 9 bases; nucleotides outside the gene matches: 5. In DNA form, the CDR3 reads TGTGCCAGCAGTTCACTCCTAGCGGGTGAGCAGTTCTTC. This sequence encodes CASSSLLAGEQFF.

The chain's CDR3 is CASSNPARSSYEQYF. The DNA for the CDR3 is TGTGCCAGCAGTAACCCCGCCCGCTCCTCCTACGAGCAGTACTTC. J is TRBJ2-7 and V is TRBV6-1; D ambiguous. From germline, CDR1 is MNHNS and CDR2 SASEGT. Trimming took off 5 bases at V and 0 bases at J, with 14 bases between the two ends. The CDR3 contains 15 residues.

CDR3: CASSYGDSRNTEAFF. The CDR3 coding sequence is TGTGCCAGCAGTTACGGGGACAGTAGGAACACTGAAGCTTTCTTT. The J gene is TRBJ1-1, the V gene TRBV6-6; 7 bases match TRBD1. V was clipped by 2 bases and J by 1 base; unmatched bases: 4. This CDR3 is built from 15 residues. Germline CDR1 MNHNY, CDR2 SVGAGI (reference sequence).

The rearrangement joins TRBV7-3 to TRBJ1-1; 7 bases map to TRBD1. The CDR3 length is 14 residues. J gave up 0 bases and V 5 bases, and 3 bases lay outside the gene matches. The germline V gene has CDR1 SGHTA and CDR2 FQGTGA. The CDR3, as DNA: TGTGCCAGCAGCCAGGGACAGATGAACACTGAAGCTTTCTTT. Protein product: CASSQGQMNTEAFF.

The rearrangement links TRBV6-6 to TRBJ2-3; 10 nucleotides match TRBD2. J lost 2 bases, V lost 5 bases, and 7 bases had no gene match. CDR1 is MNHNY and CDR2 is SVGAGI in the germline V gene (reference sequence). The CDR3 consists of 16 residues. CDR3 coding DNA: TGTGCCAGCAGTCCCGAGACTAGCGGGCCCACAGATACGCAGTATTTT. It is translated as CASSPETSGPTDTQYF.

V gene TRBV24-1 combines with J gene TRBJ1-2, with TRBD1 matching over 7 bases. The germline V gene encodes CDR1 KGHDR and CDR2 SFDVKD. Trimming removed 5 bases from V and 1 base from J; junction bases left unmatched: 6. The CDR3 runs to 15 residues. The CDR3 DNA reads as TGTGCCACCAGTGGTCGACAGGGAGTTAACTATGGCTACACCTTC. Translated: CATSGRQGVNYGYTF.

The DNA for the CDR3 is TGTGCCACCAGCAGGGACAGCCAAGAGACCCAGTACTTC. Translated, it gives CATSRDSQETQYF. The chain couples TRBV15 to TRBJ2-5; TRBD1 is a possible D gene (6 bases). The ends were cut back, 3 bases at V and 1 base at J, with 6 bases in the middle. The germline V gene has CDR1 LNHNV and CDR2 YYDKDF (reference sequence). There are 13 residues in the CDR3.

This clonotype was counted many times. The J gene is TRBJ2-3, the V gene TRBV5-1, with 8 bases fitting TRBD2. CDR3 length: 15 amino acids. The germline gives CDR1 SGHRS, CDR2 YFSETQ. The V gene end was trimmed by 2 bases and the J gene end by 6 bases; junction bases not matched to a gene: 8. DNA of the CDR3: TGCGCCAGCAGCTTCGTCCGCGGGGGGAGCGATACGCAGTATTTT. Its translation is CASSFVRGGSDTQYF.

Many counts were recorded for this clonotype. The chain carries TRBV6-1 and TRBJ1-1, with a weak D call TRBD1 (5 bases). Germline-derived CDR1 and CDR2 are MNHNS and SASEGT. The CDR3 totals 14 residues. V lost 7 bases to trimming and J lost 4 bases, with 16 bases between them. The CDR3 coding sequence is TGTGCCAGCACCCCTCCGGGGGGGTTCACTGAAGCTTTCTTT. As protein: CASTPPGGFTEAFF.

The CDR3 coding sequence is TGTGCCAGCAGCTACGGTTGGACAGAGACGGAGACCCAGTACTTC. Amino acid sequence: CASSYGWTETETQYF. The chain recombines TRBV6-5 with TRBJ2-5, with TRBD1 as a possible D gene (6 bases). V was cut by 6 bases and J by 5 bases, with 19 bases left in between. The CDR3 extends over 15 amino acids. Germline lookup yields CDR1 MNHEY and CDR2 SVGAGI.

The chain links TRBV9 to TRBJ1-2; perhaps TRBD1 as D (6 bases). Deletions cut 2 bases from V and 4 bases from J, with 15 bases between. The germline CDR1 and CDR2 sequences are SGDLS and YYNGEE. The CDR3 consists of 15 residues. The CDR3 coding sequence is TGTGCCAGCAGCGTTGTACGGACAGTACCCTATGGCTACACCTTC. It translates to CASSVVRTVPYGYTF.

The rearrangement joins TRBV11-2 to TRBJ1-1, with D tentatively TRBD1 (5 bases). CDR3 length equals 16 residues. Germline values: CDR1 SGHAT, CDR2 FQNNGV. The ends were cut back, 1 base at V and 0 bases at J, with 12 bases in the middle. This CDR3 is CASSLVSGGLNTEAFF. Written as DNA, the CDR3 is TGTGCCAGCAGCTTAGTATCGGGGGGGTTGAACACTGAAGCTTTCTTT.